One TCR beta chain is described in this entry. No cognate antigen has been identified for it. The record has no base qualities; no much larger clone is one base away. The data derive from a study of Ad26.COV2.S vaccination and SARS-CoV-2 variants (TCRdb year 2021). With regard to the full study: Donors in the vaccine arm were drawn from COV1001, a phase I-IIa trial of Ad26.COV2.S in healthy adults that was multicentre, randomized, double-blind and placebo-controlled. Dosing of Ad26.COV2.S was intramuscular, at either 5x10^10 or 1x10^11 viral particles, delivered as one shot or as two shots spaced 56 days apart. The TCR-sequenced set comprised around 30 samples: some 19 Ad26.COV2.S vaccine recipients, 5 placebo recipients and 8 SARS-CoV-2 convalescent individuals. The specificity and breadth of SARS-CoV-2-reactive T cell receptors after Ad26.COV2.S vaccination were assessed by TCRbeta repertoire sequencing. Participants in the trial were split at random into five groups of five each, receiving low-dose or high-dose Ad26.COV2.S once or twice, or else placebo on both occasions. Blinding of investigators to trial group allocation was maintained during experiments and outcome assessment. General conclusions and limits of the study: Non-spike TCR breadth was comparable between vaccine and placebo recipients, consistent with the vaccine containing only spike. Substantial breadth of spike-specific CD8+ and CD4+ T cell responses was reported after vaccination. Higher spike-specific TCR breadth was observed in Ad26.COV2.S recipients than in placebo recipients (P = 0.0014). It was noted by the authors that total T cell responses may have been underestimated by the TCR breadth and depth analyses. The study lacked the statistical power to compare responses across vaccine doses or regimens.

TCRbeta CDR3 regions were sequenced with the immunoSEQ Assay. After extraction, genomic DNA underwent amplification by bias-controlled multiplex PCR, followed by high-throughput sequencing. The study's own analysis went as follows. To quantify the absolute abundance of each unique TCRbeta CDR3 region, sequences were collapsed and filtered. T cell fraction was estimated by normalization of TCRbeta template counts to usable DNA, with usable DNA being measured through amplification of reference genes present in all nucleated cells. Repertoire TCRs were annotated as SARS-CoV-2-specific by exact matching of V gene, CDR3 amino acid sequence and J gene to a known reactive TCR set. The reference SARS-CoV-2 TCR set was obtained from MIRA and was filtered for enrichment in COVID-19-positive ImmuneCODE repertoires, whereby public or cross-reactive TCRs were removed. Drawing on the MIRA antigens, annotated TCRs were analysed further at the level of specific ORF or position within ORF. Breadth was defined as the number of annotated unique rearrangements divided by the total number of unique productive rearrangements, and depth was defined as the summed frequency of the annotated unique rearrangements. Two-sided Wilcoxon rank-sum tests were applied when comparing TCR breadth between groups. TCRdb's version of the immuneACCESS table is confined to in-frame rearrangements and falls short of the full clone set. An unresolved V gene accounts for under half of the shortfall where checked; the remainder is of unknown origin. Clonal size and the V and J genes are those of that table, whereas D and trimming came from the DNA. In this sample the table shows about 320,000 clones, about 82% of which occur a single time. Approximately 2% of the sample is taken by the ten largest.

Per the publication, the treatment or condition label means: some 20 received Ad26.COV2.S at low or high dose, single or two shots; several received placebo; per-sample allocation not given. Repertoires of vaccine and placebo recipients were sequenced from samples taken on day 63 after the first injection. Between 29 July and 7 August 2020, Cohort 1b enrolled around 24 adults aged 18-55 years at one site in Boston, USA. Ad26.COV2.S was a replication-incompetent adenovirus type 26 vector that expressed a prefusion-stabilized SARS-CoV-2 spike protein derived from the original Wuhan strain. The source of this sequence is a person between 18 and 60 years old who received the Ad26.COV2.S COVID-19 vaccine or a placebo. The specimen was peripheral blood, collected in a trial of Ad26.COV2.S vaccine versus placebo.

The DNA is as follows: TGTGCCAGCAGGCCGCGGGGGGCCTTCACAGATACGCAGTATTTT. This encodes CASRPRGAFTDTQYF. The rearrangement joined TRBV6-5 to TRBJ2-3, with 8 bases in between that match TRBD2. Unmatched junction bases come to 7, with V trimmed by 6 bases and J by 2 bases. There are 15 amino acids in the CDR3, from cysteine to phenylalanine inclusive. Only the CDR3 portion is preserved as DNA: 45 bases, with reading frame beginning at the first base. CDR1 MNHEY and CDR2 SVGAGI were looked up in the germline V gene.